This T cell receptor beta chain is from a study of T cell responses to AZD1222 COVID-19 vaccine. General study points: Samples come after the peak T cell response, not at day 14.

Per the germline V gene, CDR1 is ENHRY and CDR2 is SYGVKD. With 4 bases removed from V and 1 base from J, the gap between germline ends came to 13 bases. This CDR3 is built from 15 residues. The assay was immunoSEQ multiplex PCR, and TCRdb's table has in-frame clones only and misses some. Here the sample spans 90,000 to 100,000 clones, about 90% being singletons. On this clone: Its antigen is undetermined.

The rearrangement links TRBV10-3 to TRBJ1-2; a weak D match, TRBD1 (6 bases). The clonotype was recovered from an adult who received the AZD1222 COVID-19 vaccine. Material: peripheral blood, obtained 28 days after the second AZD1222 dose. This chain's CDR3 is CAISGGHRDNYGYTF. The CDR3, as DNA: TGTGCCATCAGTGGCGGGCACAGGGATAACTATGGCTACACCTTC.